This T cell receptor (beta chain) was observed in a study of T cell repertoires in cytomegalovirus infection. Study observations and caveats: People with CMV and the relevant HLA were identified by cumulative public TCR beta family frequency. CMV-specific TCR beta clonotypes restricted by HLA-C were the ones dominating the ex vivo response.

Germline-derived CDR1 and CDR2 are SQVTM and ANQGSEA. Trimming at V came to 1 base and at J to 7 bases, leaving 10 bases not matched to a gene. The CDR3 loop spans 14 amino acids. As to this clonotype: The antigen is undetermined.

TCRdb fed the reads into MiXCR, producing one record per CDR3 protein. The sample shows 740,000 or so distinct CDR3 sequences, approximately 34% of them seen only once. The sample consisted of PBMCs. This chain joins TRBV29-1 and TRBJ2-7; the match to TRBD1 covers 7 bases. The source is a human donor in good health (CMV status not recorded). Some clones in this sample may be carry-over from other donors' samples. CDR3 nucleotide sequence: TGCAGCGTTGAAGGCCCCGGACAGGACGAGGAGCAGTACTTC. Translated, it gives CSVEGPGQDEEQYF.